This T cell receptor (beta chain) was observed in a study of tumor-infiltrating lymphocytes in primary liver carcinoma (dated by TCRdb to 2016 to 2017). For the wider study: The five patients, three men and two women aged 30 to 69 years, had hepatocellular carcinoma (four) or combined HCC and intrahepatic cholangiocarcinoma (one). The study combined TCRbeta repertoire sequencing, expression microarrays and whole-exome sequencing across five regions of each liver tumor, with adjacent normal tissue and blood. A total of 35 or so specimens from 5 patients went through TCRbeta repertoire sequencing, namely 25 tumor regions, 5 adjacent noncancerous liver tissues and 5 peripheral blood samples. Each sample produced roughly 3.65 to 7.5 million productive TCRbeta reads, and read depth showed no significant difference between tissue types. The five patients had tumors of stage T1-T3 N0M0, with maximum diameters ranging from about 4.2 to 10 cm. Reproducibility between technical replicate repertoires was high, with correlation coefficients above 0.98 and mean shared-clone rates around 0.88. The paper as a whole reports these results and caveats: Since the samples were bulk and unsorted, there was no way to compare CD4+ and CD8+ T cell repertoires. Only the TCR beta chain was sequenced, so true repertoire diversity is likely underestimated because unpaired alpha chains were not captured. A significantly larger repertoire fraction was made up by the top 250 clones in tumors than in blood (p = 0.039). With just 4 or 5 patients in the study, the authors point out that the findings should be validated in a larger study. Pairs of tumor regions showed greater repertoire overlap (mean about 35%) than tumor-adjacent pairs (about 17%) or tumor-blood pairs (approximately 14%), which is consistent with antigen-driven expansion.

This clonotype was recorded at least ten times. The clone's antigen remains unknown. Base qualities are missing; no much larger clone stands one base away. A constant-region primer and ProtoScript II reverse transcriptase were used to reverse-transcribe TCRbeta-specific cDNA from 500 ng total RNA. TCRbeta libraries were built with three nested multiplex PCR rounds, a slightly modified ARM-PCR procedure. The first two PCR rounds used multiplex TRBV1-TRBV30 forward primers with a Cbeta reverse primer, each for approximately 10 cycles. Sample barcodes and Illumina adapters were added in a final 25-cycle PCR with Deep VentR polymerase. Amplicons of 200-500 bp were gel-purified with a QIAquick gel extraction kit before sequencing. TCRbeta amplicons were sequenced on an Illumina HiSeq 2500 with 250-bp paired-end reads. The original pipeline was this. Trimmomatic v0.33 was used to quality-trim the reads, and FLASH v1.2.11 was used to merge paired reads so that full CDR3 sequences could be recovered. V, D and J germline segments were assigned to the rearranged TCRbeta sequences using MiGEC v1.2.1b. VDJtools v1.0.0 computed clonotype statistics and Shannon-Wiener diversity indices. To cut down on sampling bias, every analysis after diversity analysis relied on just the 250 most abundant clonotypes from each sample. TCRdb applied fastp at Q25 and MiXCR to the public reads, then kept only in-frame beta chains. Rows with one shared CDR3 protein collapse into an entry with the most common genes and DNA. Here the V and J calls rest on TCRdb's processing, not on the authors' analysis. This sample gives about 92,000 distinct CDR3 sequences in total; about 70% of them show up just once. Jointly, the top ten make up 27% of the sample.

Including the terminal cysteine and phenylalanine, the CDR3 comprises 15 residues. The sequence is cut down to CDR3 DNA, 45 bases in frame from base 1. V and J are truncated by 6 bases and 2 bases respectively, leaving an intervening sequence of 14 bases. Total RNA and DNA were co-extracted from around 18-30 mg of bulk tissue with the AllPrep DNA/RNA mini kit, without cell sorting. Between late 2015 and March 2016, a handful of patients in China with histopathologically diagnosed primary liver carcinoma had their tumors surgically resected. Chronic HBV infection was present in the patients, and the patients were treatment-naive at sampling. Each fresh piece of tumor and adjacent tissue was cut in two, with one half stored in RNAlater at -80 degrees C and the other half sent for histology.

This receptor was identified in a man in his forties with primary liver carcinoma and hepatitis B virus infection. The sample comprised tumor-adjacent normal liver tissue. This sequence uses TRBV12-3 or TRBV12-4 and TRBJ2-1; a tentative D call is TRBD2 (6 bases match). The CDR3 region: CASSGGDLPYNEQFF. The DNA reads TGTGCCAGCAGCGGAGGGGATTTACCCTACAATGAGCAGTTCTTC.